This entry is about one TCR beta chain. Its target is not known. This sample was included in a study of cytomegalovirus exposure and HLA in healthy donors. Study-level results: One variant, a missense change in DCLRE1C, was linked in a later analysis to TCR beta V- and J-gene trimming.

Trimming pared 2 bases from V and 4 bases from J, leaving 12 bases between. CDR1 is MNHEY, CDR2 SMNVEV, per germline (reference sequence). The CDR3 is 14 residues long. Use of 60 Vbeta and 13 Jbeta primers characterized the PCR. Per the study methods: In a later analysis, 10 million to 11 million of approximately 81 million unique beta chains occurred in at least two donors. Measured with immunoSEQ multiplex PCR; TCRdb has only the in-frame clones, and not every one. Clone size and the V and J calls come from that table; the DNA yielded D and trimming. The sample yields approximately 160,000 clones, 82% seen once.

The rearrangement uses TRBV27 and TRBJ2-7, with a possible D match to TRBD2 (6 bases). What was sequenced was PBMCs. The source of this sequence is a girl aged 10 to 17 in good health and CMV-seropositive. The CDR3 loop reads CASSLTAGKYEQYF. In DNA form, the CDR3 reads TGTGCCAGCAGTTTAACGGCGGGAAAGTACGAGCAGTACTTC.